This T cell receptor beta chain was profiled in a study of control samples from healthy donors and cancer patients. J gave up 3 bases and V 3 bases, and 1 base lay outside the gene matches. The CDR3 sequence is 14 residues long. Germline CDR1 is MRHNA and CDR2 is SNTAGT. Clones were read by immunoSEQ multiplex PCR, and TCRdb kept only the in-frame ones, dropping some. The table lists under 85,000 clones, 80% to 95% of them singletons. The sample comprised PBMCs. The chain employs TRBV6-4 and TRBJ2-2, with 7 positions matching TRBD2. The TCR originated in a middle-aged woman with lung cancer. The CDR3 nucleotides read TGTGCCAGCAGTGAAAGCGGGGACACCGGGGAGCTGTTTTTT. Its translation is CASSESGDTGELFF.